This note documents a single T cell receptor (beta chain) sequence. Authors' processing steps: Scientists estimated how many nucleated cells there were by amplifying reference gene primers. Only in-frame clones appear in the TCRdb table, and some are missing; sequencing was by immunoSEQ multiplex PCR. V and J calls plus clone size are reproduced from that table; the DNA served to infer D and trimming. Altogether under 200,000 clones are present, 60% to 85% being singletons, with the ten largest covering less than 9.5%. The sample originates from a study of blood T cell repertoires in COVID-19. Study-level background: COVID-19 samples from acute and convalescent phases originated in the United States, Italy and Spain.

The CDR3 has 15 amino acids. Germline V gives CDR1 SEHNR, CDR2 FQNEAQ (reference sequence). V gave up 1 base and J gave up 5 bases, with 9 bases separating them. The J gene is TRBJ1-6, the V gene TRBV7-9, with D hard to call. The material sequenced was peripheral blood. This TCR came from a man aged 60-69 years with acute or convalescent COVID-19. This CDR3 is CASSLGGINNSPLHF. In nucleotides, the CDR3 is TGTGCCAGCAGCTTAGGAGGGATTAATAATTCACCCCTCCACTTT.